This TCR beta chain derives from a study of blood T cells in healthy people across ages. The V end was cut by 4 bases, the J end by 2 bases, with 9 bases between. The CDR3 totals 12 residues. Germline CDR1 and CDR2: DFQATT and SNEGSKA (reference sequence). On this clonotype: Its antigen remains unknown.

A second PCR of 7 to 11 cycles used a sample-barcoded 5' primer and a J-beta primer mix. The authors tagged each cDNA molecule using a template-switch adaptor with 12 random nucleotides. One entry per CDR3 protein, called by TCRdb with MiXCR from the 5' RACE reads. The sample records 790,000 or so distinct CDR3 sequences, about 45% being singletons. Study findings and constraints: Possibly, changes in expanded clonotypes were confounded because donor CMV status was unknown. Roughly linearly, TCR beta diversity per million T cells fell as age increased.

Individuals who donated were healthy Caucasians from Russia aged about 6 to 95. Sequencing input: blood. J is TRBJ2-7 and V is TRBV20-1; D possibly corresponds to TRBD1 (5 bases). The clonotype comes from a man older than 75 in good health. The CDR3 loop reads CSANGQAYEQYF. CDR3 in DNA: TGCAGTGCTAACGGACAAGCCTACGAGCAGTACTTC.